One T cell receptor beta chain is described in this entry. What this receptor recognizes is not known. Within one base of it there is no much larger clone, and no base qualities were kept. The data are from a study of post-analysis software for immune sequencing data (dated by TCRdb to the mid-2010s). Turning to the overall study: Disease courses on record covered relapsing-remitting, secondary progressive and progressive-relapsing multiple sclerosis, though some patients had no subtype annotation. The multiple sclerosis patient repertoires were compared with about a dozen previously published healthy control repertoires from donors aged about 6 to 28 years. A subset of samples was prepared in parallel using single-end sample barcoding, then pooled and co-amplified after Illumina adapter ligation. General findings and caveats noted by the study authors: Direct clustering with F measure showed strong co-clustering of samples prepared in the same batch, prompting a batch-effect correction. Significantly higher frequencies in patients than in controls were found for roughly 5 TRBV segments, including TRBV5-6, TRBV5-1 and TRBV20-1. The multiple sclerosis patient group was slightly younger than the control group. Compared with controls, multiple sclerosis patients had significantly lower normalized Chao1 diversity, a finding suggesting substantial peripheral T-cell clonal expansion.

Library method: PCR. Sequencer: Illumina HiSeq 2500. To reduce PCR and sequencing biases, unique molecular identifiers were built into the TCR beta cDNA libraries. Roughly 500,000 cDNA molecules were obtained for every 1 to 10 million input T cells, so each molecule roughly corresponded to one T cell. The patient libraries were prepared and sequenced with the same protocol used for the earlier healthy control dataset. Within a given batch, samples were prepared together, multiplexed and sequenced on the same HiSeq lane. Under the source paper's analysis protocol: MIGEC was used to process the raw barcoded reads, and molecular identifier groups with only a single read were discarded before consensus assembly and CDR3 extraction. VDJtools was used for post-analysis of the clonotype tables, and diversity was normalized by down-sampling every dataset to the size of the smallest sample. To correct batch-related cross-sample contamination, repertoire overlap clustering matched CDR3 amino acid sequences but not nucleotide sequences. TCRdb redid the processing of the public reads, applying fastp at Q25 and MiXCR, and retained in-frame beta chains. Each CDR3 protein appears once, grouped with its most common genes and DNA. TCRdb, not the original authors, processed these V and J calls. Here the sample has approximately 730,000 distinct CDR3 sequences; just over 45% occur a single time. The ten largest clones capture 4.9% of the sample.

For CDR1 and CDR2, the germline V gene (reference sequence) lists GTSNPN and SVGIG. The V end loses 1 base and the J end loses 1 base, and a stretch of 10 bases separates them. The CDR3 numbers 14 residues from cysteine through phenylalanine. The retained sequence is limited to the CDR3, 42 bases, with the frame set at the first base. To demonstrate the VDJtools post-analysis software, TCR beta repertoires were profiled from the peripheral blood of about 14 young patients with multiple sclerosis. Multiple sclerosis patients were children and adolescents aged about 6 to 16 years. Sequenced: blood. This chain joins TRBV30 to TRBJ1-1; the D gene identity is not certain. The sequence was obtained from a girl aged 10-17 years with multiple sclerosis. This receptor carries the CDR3 CAWSGSRTNTEAFF. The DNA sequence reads TGTGCCTGGAGTGGGTCACGGACGAACACTGAAGCTTTCTTT. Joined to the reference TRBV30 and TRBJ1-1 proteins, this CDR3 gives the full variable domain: SQTIHQWPATLVQPVGSPLSLECTVEGTSNPNLYWYRQAAGRGLQLLFYSVGIGQISSEVPQNLSASRPQDRQFILSSKKLLLSDSGFYLCAWSGSRTNTEAFFGQGTRLTVV.